This T cell receptor (beta chain) was identified during a study of CD8+ T cells in alopecia areata. Study-wide results and caveats: It was less clear whether patients shared TCRs than it was in mice, possibly because of HLA.

As for this clone: The antigen remains unidentified.

CDR1 is SGHVS, CDR2 FNYEAQ, per germline. This CDR3 is 12 amino acids long. The V end lost 3 bases, the J end lost 10 bases, and 10 bases lay between the germline ends. Peripheral blood, together with lesional scalp punch biopsies, was collected from alopecia areata patients. CD4+ and CD8+ T cells were sorted from PBMCs stained for CD3, CD4 and CD8. Extraction and reverse transcription of RNA yielded cDNA as the sequencing template. Using immunoSEQ multiplex PCR, the repertoire was profiled, and TCRdb retains in-frame clones only, with some absent. The table records fewer than 90,000 clones, roughly 51% of them present only once.

Sequenced input: NKG2D-high CD8+ T cells sorted from blood. This receptor was identified in a human donor with alopecia areata. This chain connects TRBV7-6 to TRBJ2-1; D remains unclear. This chain's CDR3 is CASSFLNEEQFF. CDR3 nucleotides: TGTGCCAGCAGCTTTTTGAATGAGGAGCAGTTCTTC.